Below, one TCR beta chain is given with its context. Its cognate antigen is unknown. Germline values: CDR1 MGHRA, CDR2 YSYEKL. This CDR3 contains 19 residues. V was pared by 0 bases and J by 0 bases, with 18 bases between. The study ran its PCR with 60 Vbeta and 13 Jbeta primers. Method: immunoSEQ multiplex PCR; TCRdb's copy keeps in-frame clones and lacks some. The sample carries roughly 110,000 clones, about 76% recorded once. At collection, donors were nominally healthy, but unrecorded immune exposures were probable. These data come from a study of cytomegalovirus exposure and HLA in healthy donors. Regarding the study as a whole: Analysis was carried out at a later point, and it linked a missense DCLRE1C variant to TCR beta V- and J-gene trimming. Fewer N-insertions (relative to the roughly 730-donor mean) were reportedly seen in an Asian-associated ancestry cluster in a later analysis.

The clonotype was recovered from a woman aged 40 to 50 in good health and CMV-seropositive. The chain carries TRBV4-1 and TRBJ1-3, with D unclear. What was sequenced was PBMCs. The CDR3: CASSQDFRTPTISGNTIYF. The CDR3, as DNA: TGCGCCAGCAGCCAAGATTTCCGGACTCCAACTATCTCTGGAAACACCATATATTTT.